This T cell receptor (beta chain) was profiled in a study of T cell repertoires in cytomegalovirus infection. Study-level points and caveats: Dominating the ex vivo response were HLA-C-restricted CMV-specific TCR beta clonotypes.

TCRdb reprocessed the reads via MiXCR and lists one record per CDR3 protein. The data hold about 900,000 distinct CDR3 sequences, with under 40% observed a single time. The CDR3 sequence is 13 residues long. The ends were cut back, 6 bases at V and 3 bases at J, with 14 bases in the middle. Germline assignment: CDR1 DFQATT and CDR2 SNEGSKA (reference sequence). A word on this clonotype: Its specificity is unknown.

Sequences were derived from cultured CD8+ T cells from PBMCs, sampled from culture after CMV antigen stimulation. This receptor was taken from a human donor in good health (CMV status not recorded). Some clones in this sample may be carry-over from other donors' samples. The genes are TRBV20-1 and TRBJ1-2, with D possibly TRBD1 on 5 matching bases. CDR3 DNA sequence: TGCAGTGCCCGGAGGACATTCGACTATGGCTACACCTTC. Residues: CSARRTFDYGYTF.